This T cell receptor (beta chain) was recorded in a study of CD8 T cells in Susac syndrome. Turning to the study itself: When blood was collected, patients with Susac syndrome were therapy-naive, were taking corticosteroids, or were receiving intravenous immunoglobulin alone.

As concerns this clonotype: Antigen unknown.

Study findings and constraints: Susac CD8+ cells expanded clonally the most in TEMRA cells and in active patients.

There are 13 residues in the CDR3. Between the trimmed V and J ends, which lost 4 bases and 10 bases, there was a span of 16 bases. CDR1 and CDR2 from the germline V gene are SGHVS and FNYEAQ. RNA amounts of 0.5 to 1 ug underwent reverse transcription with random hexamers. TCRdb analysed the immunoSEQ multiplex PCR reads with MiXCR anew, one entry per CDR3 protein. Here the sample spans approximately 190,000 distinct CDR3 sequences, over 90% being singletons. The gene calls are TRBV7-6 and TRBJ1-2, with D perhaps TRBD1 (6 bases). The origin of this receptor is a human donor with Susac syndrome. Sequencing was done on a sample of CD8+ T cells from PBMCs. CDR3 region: CASSSPGERHYTF. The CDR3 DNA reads TGTGCCAGCAGCTCTCCAGGGGAGCGACACTACACCTTC.